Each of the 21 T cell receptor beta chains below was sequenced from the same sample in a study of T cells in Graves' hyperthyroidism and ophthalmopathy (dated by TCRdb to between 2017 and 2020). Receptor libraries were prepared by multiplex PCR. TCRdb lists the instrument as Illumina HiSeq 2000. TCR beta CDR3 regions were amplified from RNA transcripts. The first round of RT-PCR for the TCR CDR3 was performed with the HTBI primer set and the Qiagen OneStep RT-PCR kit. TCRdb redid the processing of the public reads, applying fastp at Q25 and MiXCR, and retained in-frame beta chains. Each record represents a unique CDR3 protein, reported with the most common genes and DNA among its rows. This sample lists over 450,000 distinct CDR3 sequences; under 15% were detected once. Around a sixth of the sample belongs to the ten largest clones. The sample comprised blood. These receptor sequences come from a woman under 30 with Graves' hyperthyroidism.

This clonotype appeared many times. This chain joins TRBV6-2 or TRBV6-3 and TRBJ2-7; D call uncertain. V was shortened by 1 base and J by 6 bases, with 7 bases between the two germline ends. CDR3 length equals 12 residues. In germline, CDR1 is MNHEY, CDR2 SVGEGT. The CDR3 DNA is TGTGCCAGCAGTTACTTAGCAGGCGAGCAGTACTTC. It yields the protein CASSYLAGEQYF.

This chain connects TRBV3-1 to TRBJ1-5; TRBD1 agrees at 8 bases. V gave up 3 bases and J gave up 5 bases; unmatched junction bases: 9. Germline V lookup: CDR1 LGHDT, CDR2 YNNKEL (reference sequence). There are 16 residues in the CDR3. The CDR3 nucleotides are TGTGCCAGCAGCCATTCTGACAGGGGCATCGATCAGCCCCAGCATTTT. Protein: CASSHSDRGIDQPQHF.

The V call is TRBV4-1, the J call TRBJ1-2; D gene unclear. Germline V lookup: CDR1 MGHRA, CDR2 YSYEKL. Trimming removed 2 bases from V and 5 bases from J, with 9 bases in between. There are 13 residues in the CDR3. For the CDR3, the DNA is TGCGCCAGCAGCCAACGCGACCAGTATGGCTACACCTTC. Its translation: CASSQRDQYGYTF.

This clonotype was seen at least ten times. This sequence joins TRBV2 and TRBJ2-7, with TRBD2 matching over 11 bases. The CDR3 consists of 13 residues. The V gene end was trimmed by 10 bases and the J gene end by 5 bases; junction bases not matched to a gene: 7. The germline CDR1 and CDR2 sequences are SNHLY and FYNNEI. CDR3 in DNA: TGTGCCACCCTAGCGGGAGGAAAAAACGAGCAGTACTTC. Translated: CATLAGGKNEQYF.

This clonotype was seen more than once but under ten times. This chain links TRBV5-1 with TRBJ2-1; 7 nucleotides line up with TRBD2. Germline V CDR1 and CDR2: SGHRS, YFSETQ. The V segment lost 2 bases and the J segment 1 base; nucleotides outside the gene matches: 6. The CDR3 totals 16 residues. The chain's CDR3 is CASSFQGGSSYNEQFF. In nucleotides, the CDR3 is TGCGCCAGCAGCTTTCAGGGCGGGAGTTCCTACAATGAGCAGTTCTTC.

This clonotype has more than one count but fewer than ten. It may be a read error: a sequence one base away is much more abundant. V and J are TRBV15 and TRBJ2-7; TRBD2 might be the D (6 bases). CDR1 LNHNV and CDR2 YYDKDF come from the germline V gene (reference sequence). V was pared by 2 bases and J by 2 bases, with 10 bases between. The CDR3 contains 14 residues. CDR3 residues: CATSRRRGTYEQYF. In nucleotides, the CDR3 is TGTGCCACCAGCAGAAGGCGGGGTACCTACGAGCAGTACTTC.

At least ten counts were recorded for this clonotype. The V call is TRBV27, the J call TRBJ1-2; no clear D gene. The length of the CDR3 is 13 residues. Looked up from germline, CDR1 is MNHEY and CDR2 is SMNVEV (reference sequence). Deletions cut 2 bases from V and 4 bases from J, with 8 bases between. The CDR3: CASSLSSTYGYTF. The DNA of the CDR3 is TGTGCCAGCAGTTTAAGCAGTACCTATGGCTACACCTTC.

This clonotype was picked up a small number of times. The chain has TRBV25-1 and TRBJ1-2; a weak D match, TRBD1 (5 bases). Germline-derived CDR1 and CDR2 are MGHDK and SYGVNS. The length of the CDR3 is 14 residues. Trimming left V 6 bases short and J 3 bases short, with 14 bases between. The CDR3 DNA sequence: TGTGCCAGCAGGGCCGGAGGGGCCCACTATGGCTACACCTTC. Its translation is CASRAGGAHYGYTF.

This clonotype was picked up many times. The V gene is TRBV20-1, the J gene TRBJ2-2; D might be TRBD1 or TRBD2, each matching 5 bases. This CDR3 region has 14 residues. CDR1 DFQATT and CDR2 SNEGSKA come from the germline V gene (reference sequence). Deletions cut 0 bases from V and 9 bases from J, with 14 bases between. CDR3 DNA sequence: TGCAGTGCTAGAGATTTGGCCTTGGGACGGGAGCTGTTTTTT. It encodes CSARDLALGRELFF.

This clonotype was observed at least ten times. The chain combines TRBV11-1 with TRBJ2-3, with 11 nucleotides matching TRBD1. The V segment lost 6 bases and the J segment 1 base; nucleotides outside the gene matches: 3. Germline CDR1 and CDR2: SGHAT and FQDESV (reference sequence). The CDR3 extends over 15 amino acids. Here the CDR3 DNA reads TGTGCCAGCAGACCGGGACAGGGGGGCACAGATACGCAGTATTTT. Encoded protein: CASRPGQGGTDTQYF. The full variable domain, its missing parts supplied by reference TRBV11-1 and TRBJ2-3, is EAEVAQSPRYKITEKSQAVAFWCDPISGHATLYWYRQILGQGPELLVQFQDESVVDDSQLPKDRFSAERLKGVDSTLKIQPAELGDSAMYLCASRPGQGGTDTQYFGPGTRLTVL.

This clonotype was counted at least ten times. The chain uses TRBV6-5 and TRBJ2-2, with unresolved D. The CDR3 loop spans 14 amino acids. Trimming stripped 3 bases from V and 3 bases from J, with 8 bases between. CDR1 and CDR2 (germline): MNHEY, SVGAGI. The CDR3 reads CASSYREDTGELFF. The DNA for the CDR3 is TGTGCCAGCAGTTATCGTGAGGACACCGGGGAGCTGTTTTTT.

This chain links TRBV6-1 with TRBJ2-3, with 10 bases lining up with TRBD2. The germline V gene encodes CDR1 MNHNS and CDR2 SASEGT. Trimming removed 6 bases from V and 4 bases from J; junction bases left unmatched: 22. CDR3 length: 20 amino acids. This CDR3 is CASSLGGLAGVEGRADTQYF. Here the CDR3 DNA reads TGTGCCAGCAGCCTGGGGGGGCTAGCGGGAGTGGAGGGTCGGGCAGATACGCAGTATTTT.

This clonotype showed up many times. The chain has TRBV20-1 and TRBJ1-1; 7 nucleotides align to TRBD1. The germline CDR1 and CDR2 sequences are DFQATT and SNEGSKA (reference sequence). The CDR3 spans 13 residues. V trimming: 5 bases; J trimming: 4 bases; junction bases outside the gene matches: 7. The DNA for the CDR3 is TGCAGTGCTGAGGGGGCAGGAAGCACTGAAGCTTTCTTT. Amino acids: CSAEGAGSTEAFF.

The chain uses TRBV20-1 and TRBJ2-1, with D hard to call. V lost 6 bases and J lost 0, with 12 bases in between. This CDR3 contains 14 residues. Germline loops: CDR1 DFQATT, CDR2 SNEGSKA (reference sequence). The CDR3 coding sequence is TGCAGTGCAAGGACGGCGATCTCCTACAATGAGCAGTTCTTC. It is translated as CSARTAISYNEQFF.

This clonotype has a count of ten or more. Here the CDR3 reads CASSLNGGANTEAFF. The CDR3 DNA follows: TGTGCCAGCAGCTTAAATGGGGGTGCCAACACTGAAGCTTTCTTT. This sequence joins TRBV7-3 and TRBJ1-1, with a possible D match to TRBD1 (5 bases). The CDR3 runs to 15 residues. CDR1 is SGHTA, CDR2 FQGTGA, per germline. Trimming removed 1 base at V and 2 bases at J, with 11 bases between.

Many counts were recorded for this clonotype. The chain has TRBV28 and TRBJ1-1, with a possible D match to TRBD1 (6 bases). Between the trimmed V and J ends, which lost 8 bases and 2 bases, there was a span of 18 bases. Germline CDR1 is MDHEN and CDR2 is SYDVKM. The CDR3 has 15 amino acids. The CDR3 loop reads CASYPGDYPNTEAFF. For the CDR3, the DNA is TGTGCCAGCTATCCAGGGGACTACCCAAACACTGAAGCTTTCTTT.

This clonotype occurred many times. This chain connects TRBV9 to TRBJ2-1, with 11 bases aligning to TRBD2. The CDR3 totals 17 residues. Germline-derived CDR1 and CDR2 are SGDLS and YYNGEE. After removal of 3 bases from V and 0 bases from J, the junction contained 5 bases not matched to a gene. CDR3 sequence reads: CASSGRLAGPSYNEQFF. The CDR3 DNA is TGTGCCAGCAGCGGAAGACTAGCGGGGCCCTCCTACAATGAGCAGTTCTTC.

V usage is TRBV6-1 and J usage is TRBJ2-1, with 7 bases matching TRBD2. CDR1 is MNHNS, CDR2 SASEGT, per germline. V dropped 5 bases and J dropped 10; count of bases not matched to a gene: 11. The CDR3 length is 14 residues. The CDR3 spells CASSLRTRVNEQFF. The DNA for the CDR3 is TGTGCCAGCAGTCTTAGGACTAGGGTGAACGAGCAGTTCTTC.

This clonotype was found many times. The CDR3: CASSPAGLAGGTQYF. CDR3 DNA: TGTGCCAGCAGTCCTGCGGGACTAGCGGGAGGGACGCAGTATTTT. V is TRBV7-3 and J is TRBJ2-3, with 16 bases matching TRBD2. The CDR3 sequence is 15 residues long. After removal of 6 bases from V and 9 bases from J, the junction contained 6 bases not matched to a gene. The V gene's germline CDR1 is SGHTA and CDR2 FQGTGA.

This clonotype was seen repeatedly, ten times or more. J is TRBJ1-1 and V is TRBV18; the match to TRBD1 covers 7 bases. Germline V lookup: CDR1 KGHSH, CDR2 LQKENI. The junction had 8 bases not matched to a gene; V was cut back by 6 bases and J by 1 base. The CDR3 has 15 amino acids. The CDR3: CASSPTGQPNTEAFF. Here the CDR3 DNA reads TGTGCCAGCTCTCCCACGGGACAGCCGAACACTGAAGCTTTCTTT. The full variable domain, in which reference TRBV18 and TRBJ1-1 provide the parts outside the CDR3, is NAGVMQNPRHLVRRRGQEARLRCSPMKGHSHVYWYRQLPEEGLKFMVYLQKENIIDESGMPKERFSAEFPKEGPSILRIQQVVRGDSAAYFCASSPTGQPNTEAFFGQGTRLTVV.

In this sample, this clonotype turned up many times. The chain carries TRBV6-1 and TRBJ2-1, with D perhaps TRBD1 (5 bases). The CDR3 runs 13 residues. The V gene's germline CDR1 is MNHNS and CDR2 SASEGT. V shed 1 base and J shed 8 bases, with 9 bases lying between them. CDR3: CASSEGRAYEQFF. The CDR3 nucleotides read TGTGCCAGCAGTGAAGGCAGGGCGTATGAGCAGTTCTTC.